Below, one T cell receptor beta chain is given with its context. Its antigen is unknown. One end of the junction is discordant with germline, which a read error may explain. This sample was included in a study of tumor-infiltrating lymphocytes in primary liver carcinoma. Notes on the study in general: Just about 7.5-25% of leading clones were found in every one of five regions.

In germline, CDR1 is MNHNS, CDR2 SASEGT. This CDR3 region has 13 residues. Total RNA and DNA came together from approximately 20-30 mg of bulk tissue without cell sorting. Researchers generated TCR beta cDNA from 500 to 600 ng of total RNA, relying on a constant-region primer. Libraries for TCR beta were built through three nested multiplex PCR rounds, which together made up a slightly modified ARM-PCR procedure. Amplification in the first two PCR rounds was performed using TRBV1-TRBV30 forward primers and a C-beta reverse primer for approximately 10 cycles each. Using its own MiXCR run on the multiplex PCR reads, TCRdb lists one record per CDR3 protein. In the table there are 47,000 or so distinct CDR3 sequences, over 65% of which are singletons.

The TCR originated in a man aged 40-50 years with primary liver carcinoma and hepatitis B virus infection. The sequenced sample was liver tumor tissue from sampling region 3. Described subset: tumor region T3, left-lateral pole. The rearrangement links TRBV6-1 to TRBJ2-1; D may be TRBD2 (5 bases). Here the CDR3 reads CASSEVGVHDQFF. For the CDR3, the DNA is TGTGCCAGCAGTGAAGTGGGAGTCCATGATCAGTTCTTC.